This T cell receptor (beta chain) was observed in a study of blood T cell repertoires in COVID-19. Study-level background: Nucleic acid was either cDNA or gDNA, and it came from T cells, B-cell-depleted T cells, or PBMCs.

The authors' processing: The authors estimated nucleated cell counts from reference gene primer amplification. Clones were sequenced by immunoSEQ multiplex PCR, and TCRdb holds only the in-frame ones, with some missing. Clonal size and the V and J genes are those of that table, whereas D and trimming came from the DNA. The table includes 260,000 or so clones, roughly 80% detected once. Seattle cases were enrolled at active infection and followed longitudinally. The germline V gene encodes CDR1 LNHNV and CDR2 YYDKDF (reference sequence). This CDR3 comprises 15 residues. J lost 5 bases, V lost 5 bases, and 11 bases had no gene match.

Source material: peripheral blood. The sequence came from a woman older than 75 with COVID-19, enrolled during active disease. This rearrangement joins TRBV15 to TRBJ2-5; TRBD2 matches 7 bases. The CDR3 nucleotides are TGTGCCACCAGCCCGGGGGGAGGGAAGCGTGAGACCCAGTACTTC. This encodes CATSPGGGKRETQYF. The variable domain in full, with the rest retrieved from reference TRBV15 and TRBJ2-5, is DAMVIQNPRYQVTQFGKPVTLSCSQTLNHNVMYWYQQKSSQAPKLLFHYYDKDFNNEADTPDNFQSRRPNTSFCFLDIRSPGLGDTAMYLCATSPGGGKRETQYFGPGTRLLVL.